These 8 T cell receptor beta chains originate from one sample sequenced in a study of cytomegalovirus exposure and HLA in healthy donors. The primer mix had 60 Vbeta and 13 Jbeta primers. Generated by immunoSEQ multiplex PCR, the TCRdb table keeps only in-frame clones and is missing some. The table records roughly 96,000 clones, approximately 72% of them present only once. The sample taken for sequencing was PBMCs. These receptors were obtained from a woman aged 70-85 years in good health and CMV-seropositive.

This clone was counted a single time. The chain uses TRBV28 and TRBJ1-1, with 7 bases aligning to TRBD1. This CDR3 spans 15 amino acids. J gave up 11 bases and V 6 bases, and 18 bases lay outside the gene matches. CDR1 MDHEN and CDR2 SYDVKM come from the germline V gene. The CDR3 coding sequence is TGTGCCAGCAGGAATAACAGGGGTTTTCTTAGTATGGCTTTCTTT. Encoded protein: CASRNNRGFLSMAFF.

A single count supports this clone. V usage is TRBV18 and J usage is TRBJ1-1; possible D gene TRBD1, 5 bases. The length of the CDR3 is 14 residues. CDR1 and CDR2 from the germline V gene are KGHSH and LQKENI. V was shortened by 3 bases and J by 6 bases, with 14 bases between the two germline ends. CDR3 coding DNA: TGTGCCAGCTCACCTACAGGCGGCGAGTCTGAAGCTTTCTTT. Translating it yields CASSPTGGESEAFF.

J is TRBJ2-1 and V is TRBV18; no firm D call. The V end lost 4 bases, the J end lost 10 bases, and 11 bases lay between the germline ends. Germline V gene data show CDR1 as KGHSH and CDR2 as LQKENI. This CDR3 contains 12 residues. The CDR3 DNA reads TGTGCCAGCTCACTGGGCTACCAGGAGCAGTTCTTC. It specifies CASSLGYQEQFF.

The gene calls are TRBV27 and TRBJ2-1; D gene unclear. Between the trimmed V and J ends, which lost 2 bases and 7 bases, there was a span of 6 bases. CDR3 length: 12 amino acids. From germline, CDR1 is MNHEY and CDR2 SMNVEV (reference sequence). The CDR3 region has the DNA TGTGCCAGCAGTTTAACCGGGAATGAGCAGTTCTTC. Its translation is CASSLTGNEQFF.

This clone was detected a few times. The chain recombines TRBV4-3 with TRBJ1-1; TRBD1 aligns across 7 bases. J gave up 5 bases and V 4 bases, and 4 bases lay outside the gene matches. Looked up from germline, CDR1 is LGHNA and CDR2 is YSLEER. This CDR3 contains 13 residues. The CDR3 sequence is CASSPPTGTEAFF. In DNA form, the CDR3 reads TGCGCCAGCAGCCCACCGACAGGGACTGAAGCTTTCTTT.

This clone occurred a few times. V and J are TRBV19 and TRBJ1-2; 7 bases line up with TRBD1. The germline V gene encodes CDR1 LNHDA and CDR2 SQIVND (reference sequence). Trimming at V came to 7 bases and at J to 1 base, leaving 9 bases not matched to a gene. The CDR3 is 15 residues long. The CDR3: CASTPGTANNYGYTF. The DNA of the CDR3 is TGTGCCAGTACCCCCGGGACAGCTAATAACTATGGCTACACCTTC.

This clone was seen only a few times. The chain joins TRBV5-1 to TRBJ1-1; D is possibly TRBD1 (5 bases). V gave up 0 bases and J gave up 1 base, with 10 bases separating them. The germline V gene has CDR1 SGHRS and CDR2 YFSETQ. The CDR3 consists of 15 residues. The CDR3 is CASSLVGGKNTEAFF. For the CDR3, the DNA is TGCGCCAGCAGCTTGGTCGGGGGGAAGAACACTGAAGCTTTCTTT.

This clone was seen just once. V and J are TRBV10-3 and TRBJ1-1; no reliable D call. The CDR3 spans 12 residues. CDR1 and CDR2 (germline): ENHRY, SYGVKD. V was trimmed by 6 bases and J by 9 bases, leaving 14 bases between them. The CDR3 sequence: CAISAEGWQAFF. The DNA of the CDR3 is TGTGCCATCAGCGCCGAGGGTTGGCAAGCTTTCTTT.